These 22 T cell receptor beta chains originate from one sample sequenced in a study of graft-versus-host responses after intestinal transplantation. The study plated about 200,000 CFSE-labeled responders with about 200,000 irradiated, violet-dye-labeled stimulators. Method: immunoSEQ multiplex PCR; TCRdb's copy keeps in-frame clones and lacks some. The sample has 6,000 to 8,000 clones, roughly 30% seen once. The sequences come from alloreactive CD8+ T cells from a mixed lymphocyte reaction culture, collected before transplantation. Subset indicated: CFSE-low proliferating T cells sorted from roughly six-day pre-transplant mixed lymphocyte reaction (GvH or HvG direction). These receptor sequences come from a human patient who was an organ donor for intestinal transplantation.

This CDR3 is CASSLRGTVTYEQYF. In nucleotides, the CDR3 is TGTGCCAGCAGCCTCCGGGGTACGGTGACCTACGAGCAGTACTTC. The chain combines TRBV11-2 with TRBJ2-7; weak D call: TRBD2 (5 bases). Germline assignment: CDR1 SGHAT and CDR2 FQNNGV. The V end lost 5 bases, the J end lost 2 bases, and 16 bases lay between the germline ends. CDR3 length equals 15 residues.

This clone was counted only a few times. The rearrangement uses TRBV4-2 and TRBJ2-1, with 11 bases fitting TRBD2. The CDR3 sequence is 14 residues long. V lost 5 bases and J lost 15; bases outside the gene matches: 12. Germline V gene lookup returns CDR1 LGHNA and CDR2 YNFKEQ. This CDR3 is CASSFGVAGGLWFF. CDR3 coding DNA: TGTGCCAGCAGCTTTGGGGTAGCGGGGGGGCTTTGGTTCTTC.

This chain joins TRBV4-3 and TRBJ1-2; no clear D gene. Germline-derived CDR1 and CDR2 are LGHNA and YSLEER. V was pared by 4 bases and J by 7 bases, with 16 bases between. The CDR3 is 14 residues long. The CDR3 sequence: CASSLYGSEGGYTF. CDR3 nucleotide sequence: TGCGCCAGCAGCCTTTATGGCTCGGAGGGTGGCTACACCTTC.

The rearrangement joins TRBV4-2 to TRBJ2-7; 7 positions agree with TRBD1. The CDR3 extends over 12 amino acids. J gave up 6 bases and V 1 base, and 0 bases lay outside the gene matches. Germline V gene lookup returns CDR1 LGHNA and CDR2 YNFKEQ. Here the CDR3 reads CASSQGQGEQYF. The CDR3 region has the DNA TGTGCCAGCAGCCAAGGACAGGGCGAGCAGTACTTC.

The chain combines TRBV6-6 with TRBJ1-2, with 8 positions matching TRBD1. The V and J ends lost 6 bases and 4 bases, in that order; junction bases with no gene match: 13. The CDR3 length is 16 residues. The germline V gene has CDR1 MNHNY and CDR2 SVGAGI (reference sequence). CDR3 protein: CASRYPQGATGYGYTF. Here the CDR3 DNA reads TGTGCCAGCAGGTACCCTCAGGGGGCGACGGGCTATGGCTACACCTTC.

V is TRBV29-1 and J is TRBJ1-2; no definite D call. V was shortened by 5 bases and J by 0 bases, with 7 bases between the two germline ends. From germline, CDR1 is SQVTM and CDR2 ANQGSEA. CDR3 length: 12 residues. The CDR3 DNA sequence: TGCAGCGTTCGCGGACCTAACTATGGCTACACCTTC. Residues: CSVRGPNYGYTF.

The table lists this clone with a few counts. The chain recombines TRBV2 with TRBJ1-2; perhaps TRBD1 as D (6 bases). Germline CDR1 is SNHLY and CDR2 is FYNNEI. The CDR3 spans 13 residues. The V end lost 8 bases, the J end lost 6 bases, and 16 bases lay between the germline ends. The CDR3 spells CASHPGVIHGYTF. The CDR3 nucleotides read TGTGCCAGCCACCCAGGGGTAATTCATGGCTACACCTTC.

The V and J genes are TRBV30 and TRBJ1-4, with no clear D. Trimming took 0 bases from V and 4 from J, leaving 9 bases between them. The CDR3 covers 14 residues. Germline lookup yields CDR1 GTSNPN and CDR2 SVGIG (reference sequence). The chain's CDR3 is CAWSVSHRNEKLFF. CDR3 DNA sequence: TGTGCCTGGAGTGTATCTCACCGTAATGAAAAACTGTTTTTT.

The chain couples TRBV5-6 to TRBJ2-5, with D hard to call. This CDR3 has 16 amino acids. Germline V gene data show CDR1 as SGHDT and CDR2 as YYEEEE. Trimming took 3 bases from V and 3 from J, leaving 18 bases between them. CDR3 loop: CASSYKKKRPEETQYF. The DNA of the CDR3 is TGTGCCAGCAGCTACAAAAAGAAGAGACCAGAAGAGACCCAGTACTTC.

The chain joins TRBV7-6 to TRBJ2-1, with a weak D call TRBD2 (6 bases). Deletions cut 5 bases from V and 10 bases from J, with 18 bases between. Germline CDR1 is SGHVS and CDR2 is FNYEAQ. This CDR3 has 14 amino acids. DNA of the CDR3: TGTGCCAGCAGCGAGACCTTTAGCGGTTGGGAGCAGTTCTTC. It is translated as CASSETFSGWEQFF. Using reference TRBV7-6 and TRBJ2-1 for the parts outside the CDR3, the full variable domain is GAGVSQSPRYKVTKRGQDVALRCDPISGHVSLYWYRQALGQGPEFLTYFNYEAQQDKSGLPNDRFSAERPEGSISTLTIQRTEQRDSAMYRCASSETFSGWEQFFGPGTRLTVL.

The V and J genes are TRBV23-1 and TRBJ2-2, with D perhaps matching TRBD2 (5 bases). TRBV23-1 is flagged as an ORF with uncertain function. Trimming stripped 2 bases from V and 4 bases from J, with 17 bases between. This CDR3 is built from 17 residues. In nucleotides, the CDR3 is TGCGCCAGCAGTCAAGTCCCGACCCGGACTTCCACCGGGGAGCTGTTTTTT. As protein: CASSQVPTRTSTGELFF.

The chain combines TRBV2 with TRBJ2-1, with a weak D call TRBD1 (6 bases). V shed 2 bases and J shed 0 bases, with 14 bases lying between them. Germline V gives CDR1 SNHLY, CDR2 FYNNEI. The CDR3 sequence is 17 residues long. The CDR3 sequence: CASSEIPTGSSYNEQFF. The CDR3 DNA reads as TGTGCCAGCAGTGAAATCCCTACAGGGAGCTCCTACAATGAGCAGTTCTTC.

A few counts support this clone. In nucleotides, the CDR3 is TGCGCCAGCAGCTGGTGGGGGGGGCTTGTTGAAGAGACCCAGTACTTC. Its protein product is CASSWWGGLVEETQYF. The rearrangement links TRBV5-1 to TRBJ2-5; D is perhaps TRBD2 (7 bases). V was shortened by 3 bases and J by 3 bases, with 18 bases between the two germline ends. Germline assignment: CDR1 SGHRS and CDR2 YFSETQ. This CDR3 is 16 amino acids long.

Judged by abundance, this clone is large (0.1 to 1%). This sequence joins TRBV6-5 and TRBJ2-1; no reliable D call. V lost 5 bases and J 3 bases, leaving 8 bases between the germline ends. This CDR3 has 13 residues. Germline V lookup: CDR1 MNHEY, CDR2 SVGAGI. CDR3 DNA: TGTGCCAGCAGTATTACCTACTACAATGAGCAGTTCTTC. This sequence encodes CASSITYYNEQFF.

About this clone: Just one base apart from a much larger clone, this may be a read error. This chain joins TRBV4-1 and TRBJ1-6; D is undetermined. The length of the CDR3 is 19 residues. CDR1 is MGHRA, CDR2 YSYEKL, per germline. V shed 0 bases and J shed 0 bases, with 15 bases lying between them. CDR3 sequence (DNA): TGCGCCAGCAGCCAAGAAATTAGGAGGAGGAGCTCCTATAATTCACCCCTCCACTTT. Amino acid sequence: CASSQEIRRRSSYNSPLHF.

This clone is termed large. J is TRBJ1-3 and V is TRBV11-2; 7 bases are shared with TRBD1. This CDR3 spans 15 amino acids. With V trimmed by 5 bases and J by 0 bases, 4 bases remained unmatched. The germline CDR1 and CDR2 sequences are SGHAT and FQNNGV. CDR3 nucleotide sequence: TGTGCCAGCAGCCAGGACAGGAGCTCTGGAAACACCATATATTTT. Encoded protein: CASSQDRSSGNTIYF.

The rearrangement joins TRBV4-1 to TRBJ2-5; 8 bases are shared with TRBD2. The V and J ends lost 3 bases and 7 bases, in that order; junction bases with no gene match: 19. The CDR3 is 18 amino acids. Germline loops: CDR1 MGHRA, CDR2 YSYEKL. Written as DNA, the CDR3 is TGCGCCAGCAGCCATACCGCAATCTATAGCGGGGCCCGGAGGACCCAGTACTTC. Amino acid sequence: CASSHTAIYSGARRTQYF.

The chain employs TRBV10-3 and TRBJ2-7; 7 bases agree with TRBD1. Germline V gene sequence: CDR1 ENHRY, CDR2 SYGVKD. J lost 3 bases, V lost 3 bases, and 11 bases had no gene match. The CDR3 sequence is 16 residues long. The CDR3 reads CAISDVTGRKDYEQYF. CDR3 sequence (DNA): TGTGCCATCAGTGACGTGACAGGGCGAAAGGACTACGAGCAGTACTTC.

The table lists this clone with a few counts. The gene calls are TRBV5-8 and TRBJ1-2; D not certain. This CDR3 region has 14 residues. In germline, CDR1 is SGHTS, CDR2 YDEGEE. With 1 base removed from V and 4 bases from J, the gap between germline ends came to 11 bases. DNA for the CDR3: TGTGCCAGCAGCTTGTTCCCTTCGGGCTATGGCTACACCTTC. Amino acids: CASSLFPSGYGYTF.

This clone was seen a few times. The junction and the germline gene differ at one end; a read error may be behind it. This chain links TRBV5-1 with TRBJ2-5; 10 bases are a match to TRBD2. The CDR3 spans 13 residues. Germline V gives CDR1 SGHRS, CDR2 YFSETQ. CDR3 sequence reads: CASSFQLGLARHF. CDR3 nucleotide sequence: TGCGCCAGCAGCTTTCAGCTGGGACTAGCGCGACACTTC. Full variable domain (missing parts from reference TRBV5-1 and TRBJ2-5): KAGVTQTPRYLIKTRGQQVTLSCSPISGHRSVSWYQQTPGQGLQFLFEYFSETQRNKGNFPGRFSGRQFSNSRSEMNVSTLELGDSALYLCASSFQLGLARHFGPGTRLLVL.

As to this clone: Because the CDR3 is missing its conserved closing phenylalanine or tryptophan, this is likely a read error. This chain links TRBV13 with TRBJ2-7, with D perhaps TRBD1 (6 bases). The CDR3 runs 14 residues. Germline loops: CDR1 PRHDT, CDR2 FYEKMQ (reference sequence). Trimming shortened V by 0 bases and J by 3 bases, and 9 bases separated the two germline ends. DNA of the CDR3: TGTGCCAGCAGCTTAGGGGGGGCCCTCTACGAGCAGTACCTC. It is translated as CASSLGGALYEQYL.

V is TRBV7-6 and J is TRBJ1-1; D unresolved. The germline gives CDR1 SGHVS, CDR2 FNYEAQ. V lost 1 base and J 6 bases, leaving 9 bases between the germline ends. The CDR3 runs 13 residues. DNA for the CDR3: TGTGCCAGCAGCTTAGGCTGGAAGTCTGAAGCTTTCTTT. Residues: CASSLGWKSEAFF. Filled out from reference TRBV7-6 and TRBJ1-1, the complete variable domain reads GAGVSQSPRYKVTKRGQDVALRCDPISGHVSLYWYRQALGQGPEFLTYFNYEAQQDKSGLPNDRFSAERPEGSISTLTIQRTEQRDSAMYRCASSLGWKSEAFFGQGTRLTVV.